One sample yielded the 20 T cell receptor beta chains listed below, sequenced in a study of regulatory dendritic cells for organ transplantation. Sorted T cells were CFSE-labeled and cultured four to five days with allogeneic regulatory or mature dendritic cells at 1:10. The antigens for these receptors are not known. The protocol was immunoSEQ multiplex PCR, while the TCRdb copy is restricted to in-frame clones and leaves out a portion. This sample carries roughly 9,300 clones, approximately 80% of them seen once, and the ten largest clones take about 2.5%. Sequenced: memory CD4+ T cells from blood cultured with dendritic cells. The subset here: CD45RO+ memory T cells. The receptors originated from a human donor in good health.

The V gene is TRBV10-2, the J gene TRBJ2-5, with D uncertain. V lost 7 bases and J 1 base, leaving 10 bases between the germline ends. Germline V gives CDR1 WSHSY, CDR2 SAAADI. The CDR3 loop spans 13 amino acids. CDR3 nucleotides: TGCGCCAGCAACTTACGCCCCCAAGAGACCCAGTACTTC. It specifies CASNLRPQETQYF.

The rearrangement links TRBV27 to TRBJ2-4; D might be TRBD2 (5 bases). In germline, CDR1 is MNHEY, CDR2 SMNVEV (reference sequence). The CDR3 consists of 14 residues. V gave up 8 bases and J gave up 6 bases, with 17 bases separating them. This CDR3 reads CASSAGFLGNIQYF. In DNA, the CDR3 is TGTGCCAGCTCGGCGGGTTTCTTGGGAAACATTCAGTACTTC.

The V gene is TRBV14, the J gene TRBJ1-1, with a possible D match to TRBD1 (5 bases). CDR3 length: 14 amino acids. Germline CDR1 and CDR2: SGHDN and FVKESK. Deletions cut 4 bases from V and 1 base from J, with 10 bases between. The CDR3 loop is CASSRLTGNTEAFF. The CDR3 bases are TGTGCCAGCAGCCGATTAACAGGGAACACTGAAGCTTTCTTT.

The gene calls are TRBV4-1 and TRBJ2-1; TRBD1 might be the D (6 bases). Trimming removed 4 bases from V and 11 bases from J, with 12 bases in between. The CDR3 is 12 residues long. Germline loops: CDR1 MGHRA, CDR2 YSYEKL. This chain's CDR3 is CASSPDREKQFF. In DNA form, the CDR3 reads TGCGCCAGCAGCCCGGACAGAGAGAAGCAGTTCTTC.

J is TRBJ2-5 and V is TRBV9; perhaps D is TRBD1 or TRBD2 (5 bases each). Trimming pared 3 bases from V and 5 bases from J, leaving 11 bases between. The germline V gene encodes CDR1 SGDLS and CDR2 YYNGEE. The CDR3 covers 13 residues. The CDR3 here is CASSAREGETQYF. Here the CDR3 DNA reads TGTGCCAGCAGCGCCCGAGAGGGGGAGACCCAGTACTTC.

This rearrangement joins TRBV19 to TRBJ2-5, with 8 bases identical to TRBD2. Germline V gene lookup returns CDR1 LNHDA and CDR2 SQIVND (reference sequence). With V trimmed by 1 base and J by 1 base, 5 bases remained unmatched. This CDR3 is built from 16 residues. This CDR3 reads CASSIAGGPFQETQYF. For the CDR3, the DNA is TGTGCCAGTAGTATAGCGGGGGGGCCCTTCCAAGAGACCCAGTACTTC. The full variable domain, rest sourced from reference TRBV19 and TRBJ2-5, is DGGITQSPKYLFRKEGQNVTLSCEQNLNHDAMYWYRQDPGQGLRLIYYSQIVNDFQKGDIAEGYSVSREKKESFPLTVTSAQKNPTAFYLCASSIAGGPFQETQYFGPGTRLLVL.

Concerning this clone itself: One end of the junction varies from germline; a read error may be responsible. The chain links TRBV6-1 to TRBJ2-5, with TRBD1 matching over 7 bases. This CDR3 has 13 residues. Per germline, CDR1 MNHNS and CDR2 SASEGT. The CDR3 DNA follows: TGTGCCAGCAGCAAGACAGGGAGAGAGACCCTGTACTTC. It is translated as CASSKTGRETLYF.

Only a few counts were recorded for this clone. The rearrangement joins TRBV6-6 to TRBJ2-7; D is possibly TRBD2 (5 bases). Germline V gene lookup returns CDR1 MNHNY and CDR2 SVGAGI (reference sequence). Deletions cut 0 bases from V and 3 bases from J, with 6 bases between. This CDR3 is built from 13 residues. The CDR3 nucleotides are TGTGCCAGCAGTTACTCGGAGGTCTACGAGCAGTACTTC. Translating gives CASSYSEVYEQYF.

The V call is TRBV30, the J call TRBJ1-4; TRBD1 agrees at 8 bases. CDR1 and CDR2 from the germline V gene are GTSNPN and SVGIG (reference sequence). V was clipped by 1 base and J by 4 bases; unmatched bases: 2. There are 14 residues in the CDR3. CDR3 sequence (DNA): TGTGCCTGGAGTGGGGGACAGGATAATGAAAAACTGTTTTTT. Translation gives CAWSGGQDNEKLFF. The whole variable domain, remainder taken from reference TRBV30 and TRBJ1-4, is SQTIHQWPATLVQPVGSPLSLECTVEGTSNPNLYWYRQAAGRGLQLLFYSVGIGQISSEVPQNLSASRPQDRQFILSSKKLLLSDSGFYLCAWSGGQDNEKLFFGSGTQLSVL.

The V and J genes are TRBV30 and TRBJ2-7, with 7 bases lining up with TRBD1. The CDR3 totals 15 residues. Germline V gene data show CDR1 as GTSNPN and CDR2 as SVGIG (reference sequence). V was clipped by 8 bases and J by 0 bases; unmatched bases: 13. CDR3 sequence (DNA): TGTGCCGGGGGTTCGTTCGGGGACAGCTCCTACGAGCAGTACTTC. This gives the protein CAGGSFGDSSYEQYF.

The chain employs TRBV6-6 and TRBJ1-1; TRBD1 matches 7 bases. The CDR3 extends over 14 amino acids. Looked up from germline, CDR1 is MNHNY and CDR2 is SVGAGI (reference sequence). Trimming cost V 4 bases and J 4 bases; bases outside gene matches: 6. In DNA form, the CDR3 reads TGTGCCAGCAGTTCACAGGGGTTGAGCACTGAAGCTTTCTTT. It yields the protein CASSSQGLSTEAFF.

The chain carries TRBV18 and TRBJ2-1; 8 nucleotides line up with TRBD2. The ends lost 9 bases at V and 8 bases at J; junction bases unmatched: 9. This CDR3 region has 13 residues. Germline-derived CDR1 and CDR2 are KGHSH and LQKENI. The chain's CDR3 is CASHPGLADEQFF. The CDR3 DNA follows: TGTGCCAGTCATCCCGGACTAGCCGATGAGCAGTTCTTC.

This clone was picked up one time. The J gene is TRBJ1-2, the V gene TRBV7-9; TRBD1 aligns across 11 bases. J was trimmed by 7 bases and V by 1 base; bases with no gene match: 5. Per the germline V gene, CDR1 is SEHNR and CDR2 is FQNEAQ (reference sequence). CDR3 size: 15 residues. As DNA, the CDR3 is TGTGCCAGCAGCTTAGTTGGACAGGGGGCGGTTGGCTACACCTTC. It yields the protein CASSLVGQGAVGYTF. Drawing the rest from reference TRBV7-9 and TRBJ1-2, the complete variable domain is DTGVSQNPRHKITKRGQNVTFRCDPISEHNRLYWYRQTLGQGPEFLTYFQNEAQLEKSRLLSDRFSAERPKGSFSTLEIQRTEQGDSAMYLCASSLVGQGAVGYTFGSGTRLTVV.

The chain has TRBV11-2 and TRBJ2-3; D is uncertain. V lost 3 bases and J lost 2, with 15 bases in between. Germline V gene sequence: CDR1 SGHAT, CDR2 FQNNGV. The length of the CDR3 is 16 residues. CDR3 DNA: TGTGCCAGCAGCTTCGCGCCCGTCCCGGTCACAGATACGCAGTATTTT. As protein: CASSFAPVPVTDTQYF.

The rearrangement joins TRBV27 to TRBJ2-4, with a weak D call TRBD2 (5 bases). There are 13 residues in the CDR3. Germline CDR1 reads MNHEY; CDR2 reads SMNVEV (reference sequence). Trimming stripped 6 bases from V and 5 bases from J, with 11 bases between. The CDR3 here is CASRVHSENIQYF. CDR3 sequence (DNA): TGTGCCAGCAGAGTTCATAGCGAAAACATTCAGTACTTC.

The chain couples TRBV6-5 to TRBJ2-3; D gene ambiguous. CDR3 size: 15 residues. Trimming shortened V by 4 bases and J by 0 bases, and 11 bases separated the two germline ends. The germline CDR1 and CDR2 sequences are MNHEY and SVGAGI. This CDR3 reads CASSFYSSSTDTQYF. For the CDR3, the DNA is TGTGCCAGCAGTTTTTATTCGTCTAGCACAGATACGCAGTATTTT.

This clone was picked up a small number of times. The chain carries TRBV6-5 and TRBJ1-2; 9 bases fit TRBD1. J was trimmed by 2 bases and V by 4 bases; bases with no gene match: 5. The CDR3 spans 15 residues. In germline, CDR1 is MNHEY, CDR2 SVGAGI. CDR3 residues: CASSSHGTGNYGYTF. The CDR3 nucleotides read TGTGCCAGCAGTTCCCACGGGACAGGGAACTATGGCTACACCTTC.

CDR3 nucleotide sequence: TGTGCCACCAGACAGGGTGGAACAGATACGCAGTATTTT. Amino acids: CATRQGGTDTQYF. V and J are TRBV6-5 and TRBJ2-3, with 7 bases identical to TRBD1. Germline values: CDR1 MNHEY, CDR2 SVGAGI. Trimming at V came to 10 bases and at J to 3 bases, leaving 7 bases not matched to a gene. This CDR3 is built from 13 residues.

The CDR3 loop reads CSTGQDYGYTF. The CDR3 nucleotides are TGCAGCACTGGACAGGACTATGGCTACACCTTC. This chain links TRBV29-1 with TRBJ1-2, with 7 bases that match TRBD1. Germline CDR1 is SQVTM and CDR2 is ANQGSEA. The junction had 3 bases not matched to a gene; V was cut back by 8 bases and J by 3 bases. The CDR3 totals 11 residues. The variable domain in full, with the rest retrieved from reference TRBV29-1 and TRBJ1-2, is SAVISQKPSRDICQRGTSLTIQCQVDSQVTMMFWYRQQPGQSLTLIATANQGSEATYESGFVIDKFPISRPNLTFSTLTVSNMSPEDSSIYLCSTGQDYGYTFGSGTRLTVV.

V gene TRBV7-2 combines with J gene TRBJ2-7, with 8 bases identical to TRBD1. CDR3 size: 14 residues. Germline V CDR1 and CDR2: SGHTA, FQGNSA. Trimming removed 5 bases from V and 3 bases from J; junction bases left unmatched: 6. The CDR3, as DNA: TGTGCCAGCAGCAACACCGGACAGGGCTACGAGCAGTACTTC. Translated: CASSNTGQGYEQYF.